This TCR beta chain stems from a study of regulatory T cells in long-lasting Graves disease. Study-level background: Those with persistent Graves' disease had received antithyroid drugs for over 5 years with positive TSH receptor antibodies. Study-level results: Newly diagnosed Graves' patients exceeded persistent ones in TCR diversity. Persistent cases favored TRBV28, TRBJ1-2 and TRBJ2-5.

To make TCR beta libraries, researchers used iRepertoire HTBI primers and Arm-PCR of CDR3 regions. TCRdb reprocessed the multiplex PCR reads via MiXCR and lists one record per CDR3 protein. This table holds 360,000 or so distinct CDR3 sequences, 20% to 25% found once. Note on this clonotype: What it binds is not known.

The time point here: persistent/refractory GD, antithyroid drugs over 5 years with positive TRAb. Extracted RNA from PBMCs served as the source of the TCR library. Trimming removed 4 bases from V and 5 bases from J; junction bases left unmatched: 13. The germline V gene has CDR1 LGHDT and CDR2 YNNKEL (reference sequence). The CDR3 runs to 17 residues. This clonotype was sampled from a middle-aged woman with Graves disease. This chain uses TRBV3-1 with TRBJ1-5, with 8 positions matching TRBD1. The sequences come from peripheral blood mononuclear cells (PBMCs), collected when the disease was refractory, from a patient treated with antithyroid drugs. CDR3 amino acids: CASSRSLGTGYDQPQHF. The CDR3 DNA follows: TGTGCCAGCAGCCGATCCCTCGGGACAGGCTACGATCAGCCCCAGCATTTT.